This T cell receptor (beta chain) was observed in a study of T cell repertoires and HLA-DP antigens. General observations from the study: Sorted CD137+ cells had clonality around 0.39 against both alloantigens, versus about 0.04 pre-culture.

CDR1 is SGHNT, CDR2 YYREEE, per germline (reference sequence). The CDR3 contains 14 residues. Trimming removed 5 bases at V and 1 base at J, with 12 bases between. The primer mix covered 54 TRBV segments and 13 TRBJ segments. Assay used: immunoSEQ multiplex PCR; TCRdb lists only in-frame clones, some missing. The sample includes about 110,000 clones, 92% seen only once; the top ten take 0.25% to 0.3%. As regards this clone: The antigen remains unidentified.

The source material was CD4+ T cells from PBMCs. This sequence was found in a woman aged 18-30 years in good health and CMV-seronegative. This chain uses TRBV5-4 with TRBJ1-1; D uncertain. The DNA of the CDR3 is TGTGCCAGCAGTCGGACGGCCGGGAACACTGAAGCTTTCTTT. Protein: CASSRTAGNTEAFF. Complete variable domain (other parts from reference TRBV5-4 and TRBJ1-1): ETGVTQSPTHLIKTRGQQVTLRCSSQSGHNTVSWYQQALGQGPQFIFQYYREEENGRGNFPPRFSGLQFPNYSSELNVNALELDDSALYLCASSRTAGNTEAFFGQGTRLTVV.